The rows below give T cell receptor beta chains drawn from one sample of a study of blood T cell repertoires in COVID-19. Method: immunoSEQ multiplex PCR; TCRdb's copy keeps in-frame clones and lacks some. Here the sample spans tens of thousands of clones, 85% being singletons. Sequences were obtained from peripheral blood. The receptors were sampled from a man older than 75 with acute or convalescent COVID-19. Both conserved end residues are part of each CDR3. A D gene is named only where the DNA matches it firmly. Clone size, where shown, is once, few, many, or a class for clones that have expanded.

v_call	d_call	clone_size	j_call	cdr3_nt	cdr3_aa
TRBV19	TRBD1	few	TRBJ1-1	TGTGCCAGTACACCTGACAGGGACAACACTGAAGCTTTCTTT	CASTPDRDNTEAFF
TRBV5-1	TRBD2	.	TRBJ2-5	TGCGCCAGCAGCTTGCGAGGGACTAGCGGGAGAACTGAGACCCAGTACTTC	CASSLRGTSGRTETQYF
TRBV6-5	TRBD1	.	TRBJ1-2	TGTGCCAGCAGTTGGGGGACAGGGGAAGGTAACTATGGCTACACCTTC	CASSWGTGEGNYGYTF
TRBV7-9	.	.	TRBJ1-1	TGTGCCAGCAGCATCGGGGGGCCCACTGAAGCTTTCTTT	CASSIGGPTEAFF
TRBV13	TRBD2	.	TRBJ2-1	TGTGCCAGCAGCTTATATCGAGCGGGAGGGAGTGAGCAGTTCTTC	CASSLYRAGGSEQFF
TRBV27	.	.	TRBJ1-1	TGTGCCAGCACCATGGGGAGAAACACTGAAGCTTTCTTT	CASTMGRNTEAFF
TRBV30	TRBD2	.	TRBJ2-4	TGTGCCTGGTCGGCCTCGGGGGAGGGCATTCAGTACTTC	CAWSASGEGIQYF
TRBV5-1	.	.	TRBJ2-7	TGCGCCAGCAGCTTGGCAGGGCACTCCTACGAGCAGTACTTC	CASSLAGHSYEQYF
TRBV10-3	TRBD1	.	TRBJ2-3	TGTGCCATCAGACCGGGACAGGGGGCGGCAGATACGCAGTATTTT	CAIRPGQGAADTQYF
TRBV11-2	.	.	TRBJ1-3	TGTGCCAGCAGCTTAGATCGGGGTGACTCTGGAAACACCATATATTTT	CASSLDRGDSGNTIYF
TRBV2	TRBD1	.	TRBJ1-5	TGTGCCAGCAGTGGACAGGGACATCAGCCCCAGCATTTT	CASSGQGHQPQHF
TRBV11-2	TRBD1	.	TRBJ1-3	TGTGCCAGCAGCTTAGATACAGGGGCTGGAAACACCATATATTTT	CASSLDTGAGNTIYF
TRBV30	TRBD1	few	TRBJ2-7	TGTGCCTGGAGTCTAACCACAGGGGGCGCCTACGAGCAGTACTTC	CAWSLTTGGAYEQYF
TRBV7-2	TRBD2	.	TRBJ2-1	TGTGCCAGCAGCCTCGGGACTAGCGGGAGGGAAAATGAGCAGTTCTTC	CASSLGTSGRENEQFF
TRBV24-1	TRBD2	.	TRBJ2-1	TGTGCCACCAGTGATCCGCTTCCAGGCGGGCGGGAGGGAGAGCAGTTCTTC	CATSDPLPGGREGEQFF
TRBV10-3	TRBD2	.	TRBJ2-1	TGTGCCATCAAGGAGCGGGAGAACACCTACAATGAGCAGTTCTTC	CAIKERENTYNEQFF
TRBV5-1	.	.	TRBJ1-1	TGCGCCAGCAGCTTGCGGACAGTTAACACTGAAGCTTTCTTT	CASSLRTVNTEAFF
TRBV10-3	.	.	TRBJ1-2	TGTGCCATCAGGGGACTACTGAAAGGCGATGGCTACACCTTC	CAIRGLLKGDGYTF
TRBV6-5	.	.	TRBJ1-6	TGTGCCAGCAGTTACTCGAACGGTCTGAATTCACCCCTCCACTTT	CASSYSNGLNSPLHF
TRBV19	TRBD2	.	TRBJ2-3	TGTGCCAGTAGTAGGGGACTAGCGGGAGGAGCAGATACGCAGTATTTT	CASSRGLAGGADTQYF
TRBV25-1	.	.	TRBJ1-3	TGTGCCAGTAGATCTGGAAACACCATATATTTT	CASRSGNTIYF
TRBV5-1	.	.	TRBJ1-1	TGCGCCAGCAGACCCTCTCAGGGAATTGAAGCTTTCTTT	CASRPSQGIEAFF
TRBV27	TRBD2	.	TRBJ2-1	TGTGCCAGCAGGGGACTAGCGGCTCGGAATGAGCAGTTCTTC	CASRGLAARNEQFF
TRBV29-1	TRBD2	few	TRBJ2-1	TGCAGCGTTCGCCGGACTAGCTATAATGAGCAGTTCTTC	CSVRRTSYNEQFF
TRBV5-6	.	few	TRBJ2-1	TGTGCCAGCAGCTTGAAGAGCTCCTACAATGAGCAGTTCTTC	CASSLKSSYNEQFF
TRBV27	TRBD1	once	TRBJ1-1	TGTGCCAGCAGTTTGTCCGGGACAGGGGGGAAGATCACTGAAGCTTTCTTT	CASSLSGTGGKITEAFF
TRBV5-5	.	few	TRBJ1-2	TGTGCCAGCAGCTTATCGGGGGGGACTGGTCTGTTTGGCTACACCTTC	CASSLSGGTGLFGYTF
TRBV30	.	.	TRBJ1-6	TGTGCCTGGAGTGGTGCGGCAGGGATTAGCTCCTATAATTCACCCCTCCACTTT	CAWSGAAGISSYNSPLHF
TRBV10-3	TRBD1	.	TRBJ1-6	TGTGCCATCAGTGATTCCAACAGGGGGAATTCACCCCTCCACTTT	CAISDSNRGNSPLHF
TRBV5-1	TRBD1	.	TRBJ2-1	TGCGCCAGCAGCCAGGGGGACCCACTATACAATGAGCAGTTCTTC	CASSQGDPLYNEQFF